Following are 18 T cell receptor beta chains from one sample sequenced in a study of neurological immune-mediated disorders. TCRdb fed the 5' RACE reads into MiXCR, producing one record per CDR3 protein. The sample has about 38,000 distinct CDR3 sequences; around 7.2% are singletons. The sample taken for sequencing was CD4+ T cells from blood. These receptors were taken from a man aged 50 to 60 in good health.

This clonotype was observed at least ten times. CDR3 sequence reads: CSAQRRAGNQPQHF. CDR3 DNA: TGCAGTGCACAGCGACGGGCGGGCAATCAGCCCCAGCATTTT. The J gene is TRBJ1-5, the V gene TRBV20-1, with unresolved D. Germline V gene data show CDR1 as DFQATT and CDR2 as SNEGSKA (reference sequence). With 6 bases removed from V and 2 bases from J, the gap between germline ends came to 14 bases. The CDR3 has 14 residues.

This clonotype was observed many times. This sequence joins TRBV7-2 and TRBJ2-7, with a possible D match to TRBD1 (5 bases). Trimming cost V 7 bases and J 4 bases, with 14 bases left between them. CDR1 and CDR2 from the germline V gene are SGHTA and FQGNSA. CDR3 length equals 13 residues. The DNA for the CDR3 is TGTGCCAGCACCAGGACAAATGGGTACGAGCAGTACTTC. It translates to CASTRTNGYEQYF.

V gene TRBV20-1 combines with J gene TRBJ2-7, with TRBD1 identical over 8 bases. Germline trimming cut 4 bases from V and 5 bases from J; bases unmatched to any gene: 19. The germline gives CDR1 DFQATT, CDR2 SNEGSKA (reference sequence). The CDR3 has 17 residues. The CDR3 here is CSATQKTTGEIVHEQYF. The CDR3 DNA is TGCAGTGCTACACAGAAGACGACAGGGGAAATCGTTCACGAGCAGTACTTC.

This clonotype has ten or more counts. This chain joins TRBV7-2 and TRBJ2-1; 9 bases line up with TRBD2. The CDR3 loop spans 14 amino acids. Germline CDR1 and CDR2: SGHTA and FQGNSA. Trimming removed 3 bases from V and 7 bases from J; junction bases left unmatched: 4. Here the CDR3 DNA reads TGTGCCAGCAGCTTCGGCGGGAGGGCTAATGAGCAGTTCTTC. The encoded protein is CASSFGGRANEQFF.

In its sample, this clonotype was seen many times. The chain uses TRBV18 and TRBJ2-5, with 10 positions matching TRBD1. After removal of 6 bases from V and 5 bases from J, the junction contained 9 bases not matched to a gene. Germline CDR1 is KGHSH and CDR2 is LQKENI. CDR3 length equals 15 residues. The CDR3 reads CASSPGQGSRETQYF. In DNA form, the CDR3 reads TGTGCCAGCTCCCCGGGACAGGGGTCCCGGGAGACCCAGTACTTC.

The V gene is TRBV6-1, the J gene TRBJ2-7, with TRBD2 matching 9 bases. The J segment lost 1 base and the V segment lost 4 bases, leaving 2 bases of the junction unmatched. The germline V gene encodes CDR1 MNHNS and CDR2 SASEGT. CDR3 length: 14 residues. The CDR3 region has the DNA TGTGCCAGCAGTGTCACTAGCGGGTCCTACGAGCAGTACTTC. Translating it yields CASSVTSGSYEQYF.

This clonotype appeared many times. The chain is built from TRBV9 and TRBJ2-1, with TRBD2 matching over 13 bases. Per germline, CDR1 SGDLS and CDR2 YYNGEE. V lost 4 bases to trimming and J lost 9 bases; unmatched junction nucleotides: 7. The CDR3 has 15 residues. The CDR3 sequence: CASSSGTSGISEQFF. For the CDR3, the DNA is TGTGCCAGCAGCTCGGGGACTAGCGGGATTAGTGAGCAGTTCTTC.

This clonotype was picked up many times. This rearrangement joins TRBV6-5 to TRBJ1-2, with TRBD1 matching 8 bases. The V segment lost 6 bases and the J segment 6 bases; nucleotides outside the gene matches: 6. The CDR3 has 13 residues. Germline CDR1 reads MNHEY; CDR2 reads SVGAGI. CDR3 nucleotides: TGTGCCAGCAGGGCAGGGGGCAATGATGGCTACACCTTC. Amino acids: CASRAGGNDGYTF.

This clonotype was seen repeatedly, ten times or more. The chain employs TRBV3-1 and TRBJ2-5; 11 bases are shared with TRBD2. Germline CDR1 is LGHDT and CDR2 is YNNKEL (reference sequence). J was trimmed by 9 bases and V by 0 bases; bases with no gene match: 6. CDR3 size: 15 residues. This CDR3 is CASSQDKNSGRAQYF. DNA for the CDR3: TGTGCCAGCAGCCAAGACAAGAATAGCGGGAGGGCCCAGTACTTC.

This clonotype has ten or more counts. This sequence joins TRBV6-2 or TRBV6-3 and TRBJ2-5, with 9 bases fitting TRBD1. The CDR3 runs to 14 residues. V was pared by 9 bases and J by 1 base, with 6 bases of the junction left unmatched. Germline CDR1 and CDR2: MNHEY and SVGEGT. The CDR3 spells CASFVTGGQETQYF. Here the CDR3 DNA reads TGTGCCAGTTTTGTGACAGGGGGCCAAGAGACCCAGTACTTC.

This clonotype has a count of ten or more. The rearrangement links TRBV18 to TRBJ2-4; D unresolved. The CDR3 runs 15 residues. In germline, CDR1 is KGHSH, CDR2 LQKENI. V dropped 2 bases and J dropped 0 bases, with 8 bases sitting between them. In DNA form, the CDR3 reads TGTGCCAGCTCACCAGATATAGGAGCCAAAAACATTCAGTACTTC. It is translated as CASSPDIGAKNIQYF.

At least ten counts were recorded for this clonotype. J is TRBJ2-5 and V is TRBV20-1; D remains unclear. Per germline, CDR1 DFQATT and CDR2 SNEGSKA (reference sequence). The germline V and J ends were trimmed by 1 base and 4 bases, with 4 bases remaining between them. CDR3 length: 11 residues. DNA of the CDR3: TGCAGTGCTAGAGTACCAGAGACCCAGTACTTC. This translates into CSARVPETQYF.

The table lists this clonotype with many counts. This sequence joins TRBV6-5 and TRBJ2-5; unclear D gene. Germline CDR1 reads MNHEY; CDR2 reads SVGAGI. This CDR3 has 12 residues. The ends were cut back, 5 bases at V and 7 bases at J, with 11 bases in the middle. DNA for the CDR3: TGTGCCAGCAGTCGGCCTTCGGGGACCCAGTACTTC. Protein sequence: CASSRPSGTQYF.

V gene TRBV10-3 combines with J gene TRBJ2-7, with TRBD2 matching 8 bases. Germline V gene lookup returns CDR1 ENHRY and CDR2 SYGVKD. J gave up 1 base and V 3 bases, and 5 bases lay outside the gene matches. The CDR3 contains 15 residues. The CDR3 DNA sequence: TGTGCCATCAGTGACCCAGCGGGAGATTCCTACGAGCAGTACTTC. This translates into CAISDPAGDSYEQYF.

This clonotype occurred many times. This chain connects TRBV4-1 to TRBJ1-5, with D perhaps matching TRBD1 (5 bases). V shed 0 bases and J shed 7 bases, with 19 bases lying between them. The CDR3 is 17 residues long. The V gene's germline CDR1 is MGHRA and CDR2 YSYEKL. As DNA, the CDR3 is TGCGCCAGCAGCCAAGATGTGCATGTAGCAGGGCGACAGCCCCAGCATTTT. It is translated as CASSQDVHVAGRQPQHF.

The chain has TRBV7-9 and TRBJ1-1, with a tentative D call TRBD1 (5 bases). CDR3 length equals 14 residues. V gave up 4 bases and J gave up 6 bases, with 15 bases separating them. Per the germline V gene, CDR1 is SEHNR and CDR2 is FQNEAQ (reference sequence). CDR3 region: CASSSPRGWAEAFF. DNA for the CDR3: TGTGCCAGCAGCTCCCCCCGGGGGTGGGCTGAAGCTTTCTTT.

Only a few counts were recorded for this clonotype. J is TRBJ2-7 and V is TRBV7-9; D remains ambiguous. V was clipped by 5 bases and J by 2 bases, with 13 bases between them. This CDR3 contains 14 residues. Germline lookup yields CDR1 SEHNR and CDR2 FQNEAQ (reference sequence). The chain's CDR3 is CASSTGRATYEQYF. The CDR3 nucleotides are TGTGCCAGCAGCACCGGACGGGCCACCTACGAGCAGTACTTC.

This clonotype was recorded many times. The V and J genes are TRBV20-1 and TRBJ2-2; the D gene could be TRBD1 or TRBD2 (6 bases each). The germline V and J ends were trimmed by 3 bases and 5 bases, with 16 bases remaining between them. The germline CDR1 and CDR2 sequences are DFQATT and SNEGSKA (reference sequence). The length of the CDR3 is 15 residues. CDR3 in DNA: TGCAGTGCTAGGCCCGGGGGCGGGTGGACCGGGGAGCTGTTTTTT. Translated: CSARPGGGWTGELFF.